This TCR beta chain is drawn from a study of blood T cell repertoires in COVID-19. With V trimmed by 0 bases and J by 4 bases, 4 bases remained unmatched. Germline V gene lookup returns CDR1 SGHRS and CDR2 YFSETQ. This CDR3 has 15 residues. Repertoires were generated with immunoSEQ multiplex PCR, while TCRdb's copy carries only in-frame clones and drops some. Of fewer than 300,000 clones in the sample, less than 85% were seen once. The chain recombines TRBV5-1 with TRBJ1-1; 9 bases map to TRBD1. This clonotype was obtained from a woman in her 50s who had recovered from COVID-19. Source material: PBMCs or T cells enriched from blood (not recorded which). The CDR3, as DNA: TGCGCCAGCAGCTTGGCCTTGACAGGGGGCACTGAAGCTTTCTTT. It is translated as CASSLALTGGTEAFF.